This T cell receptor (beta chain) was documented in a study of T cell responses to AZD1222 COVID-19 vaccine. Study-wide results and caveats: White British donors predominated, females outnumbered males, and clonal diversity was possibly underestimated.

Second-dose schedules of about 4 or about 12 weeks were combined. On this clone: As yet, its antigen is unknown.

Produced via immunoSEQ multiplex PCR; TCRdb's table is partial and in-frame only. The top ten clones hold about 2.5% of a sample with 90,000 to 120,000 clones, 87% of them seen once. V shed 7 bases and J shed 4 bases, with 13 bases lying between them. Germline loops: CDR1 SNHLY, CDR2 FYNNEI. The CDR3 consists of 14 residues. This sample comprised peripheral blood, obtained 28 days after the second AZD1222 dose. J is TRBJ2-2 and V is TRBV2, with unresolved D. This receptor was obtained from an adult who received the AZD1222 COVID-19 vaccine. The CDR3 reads CASTLGRVTGELFF. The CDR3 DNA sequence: TGTGCCAGCACCCTTGGACGGGTCACCGGGGAGCTGTTTTTT.